This T cell receptor (beta chain) appears in the sequencing data of a study of Ad26.COV2.S vaccination and SARS-CoV-2 variants (dated by TCRdb to about 2021). Regarding the complete study: Vaccine-arm donors were drawn from COV1001, a multicentre, randomized, double-blind, placebo-controlled phase I-IIa trial of Ad26.COV2.S in healthy adults. Throughout the experiments and outcome assessment, investigators stayed blinded to trial group allocation. TCRbeta repertoire sequencing was used to assess the specificity and breadth of SARS-CoV-2-reactive T cell receptors after Ad26.COV2.S vaccination. Dosing of Ad26.COV2.S was intramuscular, at either 5x10^10 or 1x10^11 viral particles, delivered as one shot or as two shots spaced 56 days apart. The TCR-sequenced set comprised about 32 samples: around 20 Ad26.COV2.S vaccine recipients, 5 placebo recipients and 8 SARS-CoV-2 convalescent individuals. Trial participants were randomized into five groups of five, in which low-dose or high-dose Ad26.COV2.S was given once or twice, or placebo was given on both occasions.

For CDR1 and CDR2, the germline V gene lists SGHAT and FQNNGV. Its CDR3 holds 13 amino acids, cysteine through phenylalanine. Only the CDR3 DNA stays, 39 bases, in frame from base 1. V lost 5 bases and J lost 5 bases; the stretch between them is 10 bases long. The treatment or condition label, read with the paper, signifies: around 19 received Ad26.COV2.S at low or high dose, single or two shots; a few received placebo; per-sample allocation not given. For vaccine and placebo recipients, the sequenced repertoires came from samples collected on day 63 after the first injection. Between 29 July and 7 August 2020, Cohort 1b enrolled 25 adults aged 18-55 years at one site in Boston, USA. Ad26.COV2.S was a replication-incompetent adenovirus type 26 vector that expressed a prefusion-stabilized SARS-CoV-2 spike protein derived from the original Wuhan strain. This clone was seen just once. Its cognate antigen has yet to be identified. It has no much larger one-base neighbor in the sample; base qualities were not kept.

The immunoSEQ Assay was the method used to sequence TCRbeta CDR3 regions. After extraction, genomic DNA underwent amplification by bias-controlled multiplex PCR, followed by high-throughput sequencing. Regarding the original processing steps: To quantify the absolute abundance of every unique TCRbeta CDR3 region, sequences were collapsed and filtered. T cell fraction was estimated by normalizing TCRbeta template counts to usable DNA, with usable DNA measured through amplification of reference genes found in all nucleated cells. Repertoire TCRs were annotated as SARS-CoV-2-specific when V gene, CDR3 amino acid sequence and J gene were exactly matched to a known reactive TCR set. The reference SARS-CoV-2 TCR set was obtained from MIRA and was filtered for enrichment in COVID-19-positive ImmuneCODE repertoires, whereby public or cross-reactive TCRs were removed. Using the MIRA antigens, annotated TCRs were further analysed by specific ORF or by position within an ORF. Breadth was defined as the number of annotated unique rearrangements divided by the total number of unique productive rearrangements, and depth was defined as the summed frequency of the annotated unique rearrangements. Two-sided Wilcoxon rank-sum tests were used to compare TCR breadth between groups. This is the immuneACCESS table as TCRdb keeps it, with only in-frame sequences that have V and J called. A part of the clones is gone; compared with another copy, unresolved V genes explain less than half, and the rest is unexplained. Clone size and the V and J calls come from that table; the DNA yielded D and trimming. In all, the sample holds fewer than 500,000 clones, and around 91% of those were seen once. The ten largest clonotypes hold about 4.4% of the sample.

The paper as a whole reports these results and caveats: According to the authors, total T cell responses may have been underestimated by the TCR breadth and depth analyses. After vaccination, spike-specific CD8+ and CD4+ T cell responses were reported to show substantial breadth. Comparing responses between vaccine doses or regimens was not something the study was powered to do. Higher spike-specific TCR breadth was observed in Ad26.COV2.S recipients than in placebo recipients (P = 0.0014). Vaccine and placebo recipients had similar non-spike TCR breadth, a finding consistent with the vaccine containing only spike.

The sequence derives from a person aged 18 to 65 who received the Ad26.COV2.S COVID-19 vaccine or a placebo. The V and J segments used are TRBV11-2 and TRBJ2-4; no D gene can be assigned with confidence. Specimen: peripheral blood, collected in a trial of Ad26.COV2.S vaccine versus placebo. The CDR3 protein: CASSPNYENIQYF. The DNA is TGTGCCAGCAGCCCCAACTATGAAAACATTCAGTACTTC.